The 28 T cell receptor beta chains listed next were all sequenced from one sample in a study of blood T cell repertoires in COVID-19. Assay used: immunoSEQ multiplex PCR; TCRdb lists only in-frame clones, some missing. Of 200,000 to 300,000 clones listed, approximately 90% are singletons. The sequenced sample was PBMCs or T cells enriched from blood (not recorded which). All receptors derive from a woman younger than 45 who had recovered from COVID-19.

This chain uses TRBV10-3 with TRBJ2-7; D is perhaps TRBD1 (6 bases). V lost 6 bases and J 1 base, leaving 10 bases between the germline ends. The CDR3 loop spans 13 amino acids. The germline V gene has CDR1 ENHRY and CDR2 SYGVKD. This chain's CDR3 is CAIRQGTSYEQYF. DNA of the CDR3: TGTGCCATCAGACAGGGTACATCCTACGAGCAGTACTTC.

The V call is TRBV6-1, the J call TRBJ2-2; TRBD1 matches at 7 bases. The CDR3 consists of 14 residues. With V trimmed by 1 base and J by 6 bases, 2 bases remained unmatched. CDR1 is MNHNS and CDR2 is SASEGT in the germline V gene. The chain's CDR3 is CASSEDRGAGELFF. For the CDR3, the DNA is TGTGCCAGCAGTGAAGACAGGGGCGCCGGGGAGCTGTTTTTT.

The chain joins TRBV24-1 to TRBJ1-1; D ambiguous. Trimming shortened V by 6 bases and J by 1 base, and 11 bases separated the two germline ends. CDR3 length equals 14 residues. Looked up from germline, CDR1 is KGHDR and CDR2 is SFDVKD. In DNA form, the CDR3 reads TGTGCCACCAGTACGGCGGGCCAGAACACTGAAGCTTTCTTT. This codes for CATSTAGQNTEAFF.

The CDR3 region is CASSLTLYEQYF. CDR3 DNA: TGTGCCAGCAGCTTGACTCTTTACGAGCAGTACTTC. V usage is TRBV5-6 and J usage is TRBJ2-7; no definite D call. Trimming took off 1 base at V and 4 bases at J, with 6 bases between the two ends. Germline CDR1 reads SGHDT; CDR2 reads YYEEEE. This CDR3 spans 12 amino acids.

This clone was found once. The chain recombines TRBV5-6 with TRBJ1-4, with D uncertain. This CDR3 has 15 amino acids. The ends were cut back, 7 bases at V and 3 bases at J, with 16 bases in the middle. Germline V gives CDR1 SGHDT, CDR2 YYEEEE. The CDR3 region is CASGLVSTSNEKLFF. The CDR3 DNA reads TGTGCCAGCGGTCTAGTTTCGACGTCTAATGAAAAACTGTTTTTT.

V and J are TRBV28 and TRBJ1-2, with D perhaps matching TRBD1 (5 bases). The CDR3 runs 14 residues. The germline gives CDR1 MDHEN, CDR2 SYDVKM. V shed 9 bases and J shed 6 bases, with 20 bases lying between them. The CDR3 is CASLGLGDWNGYTF. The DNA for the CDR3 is TGTGCCAGTCTCGGTTTGGGGGACTGGAATGGCTACACCTTC.

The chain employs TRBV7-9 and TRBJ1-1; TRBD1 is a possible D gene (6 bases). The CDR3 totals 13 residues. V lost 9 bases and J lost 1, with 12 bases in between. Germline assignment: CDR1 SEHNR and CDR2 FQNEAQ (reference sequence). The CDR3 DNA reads TGTGCCAGTACGGGGGCTAAGAACACTGAAGCTTTCTTT. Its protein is CASTGAKNTEAFF. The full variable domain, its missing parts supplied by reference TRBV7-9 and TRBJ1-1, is DTGVSQNPRHKITKRGQNVTFRCDPISEHNRLYWYRQTLGQGPEFLTYFQNEAQLEKSRLLSDRFSAERPKGSFSTLEIQRTEQGDSAMYLCASTGAKNTEAFFGQGTRLTVV.

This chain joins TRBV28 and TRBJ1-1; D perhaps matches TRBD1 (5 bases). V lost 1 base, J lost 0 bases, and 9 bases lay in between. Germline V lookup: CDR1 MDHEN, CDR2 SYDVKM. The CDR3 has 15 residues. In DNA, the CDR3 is TGTGCCAGCAGTTTATACCCGGGGGTGAACACTGAAGCTTTCTTT. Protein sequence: CASSLYPGVNTEAFF. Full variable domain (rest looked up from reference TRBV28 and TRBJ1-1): DVKVTQSSRYLVKRTGEKVFLECVQDMDHENMFWYRQDPGLGLRLIYFSYDVKMKEKGDIPEGYSVSREKKERFSLILESASTNQTSMYLCASSLYPGVNTEAFFGQGTRLTVV.

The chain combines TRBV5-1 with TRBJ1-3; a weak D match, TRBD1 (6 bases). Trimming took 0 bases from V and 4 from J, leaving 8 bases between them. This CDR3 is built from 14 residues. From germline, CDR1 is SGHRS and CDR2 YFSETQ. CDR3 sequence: CASSLGQAGNTIYF. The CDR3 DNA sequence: TGCGCCAGCAGCTTGGGACAGGCGGGAAACACCATATATTTT.

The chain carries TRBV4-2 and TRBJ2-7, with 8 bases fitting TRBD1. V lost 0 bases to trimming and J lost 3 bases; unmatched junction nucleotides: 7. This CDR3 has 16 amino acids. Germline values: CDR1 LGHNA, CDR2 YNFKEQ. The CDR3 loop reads CASSQEWDRRFYEQYF. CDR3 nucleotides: TGTGCCAGCAGCCAAGAGTGGGACAGGCGTTTCTACGAGCAGTACTTC.

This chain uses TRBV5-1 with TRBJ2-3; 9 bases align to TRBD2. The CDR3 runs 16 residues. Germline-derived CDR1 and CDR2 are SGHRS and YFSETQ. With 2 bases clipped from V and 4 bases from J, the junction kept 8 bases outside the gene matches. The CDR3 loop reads CASSLESGLAADTQYF. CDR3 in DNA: TGCGCCAGCAGCTTAGAATCGGGACTAGCTGCAGATACGCAGTATTTT.

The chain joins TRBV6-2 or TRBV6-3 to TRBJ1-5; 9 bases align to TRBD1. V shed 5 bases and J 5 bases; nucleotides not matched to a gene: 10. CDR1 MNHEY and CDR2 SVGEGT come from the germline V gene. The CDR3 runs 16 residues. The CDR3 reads CASSPGTGTWDQPQHF. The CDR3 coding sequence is TGTGCCAGCAGTCCCGGGACAGGGACCTGGGATCAGCCCCAGCATTTT.

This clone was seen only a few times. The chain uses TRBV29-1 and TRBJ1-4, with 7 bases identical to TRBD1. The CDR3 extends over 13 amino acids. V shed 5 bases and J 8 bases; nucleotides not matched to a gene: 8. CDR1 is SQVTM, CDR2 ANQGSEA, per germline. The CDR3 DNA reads TGCAGCGTTCGGCAGGGGGTATTGGAAAAACTGTTTTTT. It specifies CSVRQGVLEKLFF. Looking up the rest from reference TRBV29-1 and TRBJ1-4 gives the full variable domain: SAVISQKPSRDICQRGTSLTIQCQVDSQVTMMFWYRQQPGQSLTLIATANQGSEATYESGFVIDKFPISRPNLTFSTLTVSNMSPEDSSIYLCSVRQGVLEKLFFGSGTQLSVL.

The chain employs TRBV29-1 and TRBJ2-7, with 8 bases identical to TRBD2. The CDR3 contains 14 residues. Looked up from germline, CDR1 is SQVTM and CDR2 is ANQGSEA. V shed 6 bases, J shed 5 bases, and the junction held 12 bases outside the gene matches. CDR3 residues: CSVARAGDLDEQYF. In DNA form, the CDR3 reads TGCAGCGTAGCTAGAGCGGGAGATCTTGACGAGCAGTACTTC.

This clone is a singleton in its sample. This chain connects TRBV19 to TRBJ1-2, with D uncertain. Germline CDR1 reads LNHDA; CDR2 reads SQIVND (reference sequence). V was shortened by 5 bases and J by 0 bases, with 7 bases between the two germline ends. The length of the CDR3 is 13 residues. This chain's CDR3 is CASSEQANYGYTF. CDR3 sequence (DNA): TGTGCCAGTAGTGAACAAGCTAACTATGGCTACACCTTC.

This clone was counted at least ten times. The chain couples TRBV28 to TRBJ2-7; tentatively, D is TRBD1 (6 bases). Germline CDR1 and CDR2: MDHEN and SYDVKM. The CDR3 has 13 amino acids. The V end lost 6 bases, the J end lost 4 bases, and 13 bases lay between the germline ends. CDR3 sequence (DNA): TGTGCCAGCAGGGGCAGGGGTCGATACGAGCAGTACTTC. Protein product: CASRGRGRYEQYF. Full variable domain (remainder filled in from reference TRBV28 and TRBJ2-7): DVKVTQSSRYLVKRTGEKVFLECVQDMDHENMFWYRQDPGLGLRLIYFSYDVKMKEKGDIPEGYSVSREKKERFSLILESASTNQTSMYLCASRGRGRYEQYFGPGTRLTVT.

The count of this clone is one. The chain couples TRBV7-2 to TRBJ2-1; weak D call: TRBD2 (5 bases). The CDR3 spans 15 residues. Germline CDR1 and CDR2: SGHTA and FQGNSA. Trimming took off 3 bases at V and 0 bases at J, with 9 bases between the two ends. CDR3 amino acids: CASSLNSGSYNEQFF. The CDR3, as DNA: TGTGCCAGCAGCTTGAACAGCGGCTCCTACAATGAGCAGTTCTTC.

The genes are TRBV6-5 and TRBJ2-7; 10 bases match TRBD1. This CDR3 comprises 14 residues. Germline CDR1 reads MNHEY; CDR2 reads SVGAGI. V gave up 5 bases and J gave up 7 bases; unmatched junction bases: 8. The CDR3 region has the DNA TGTGCCAGCAGTCCCGGGACAGGGGCGGGAGAGCAGTACTTC. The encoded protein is CASSPGTGAGEQYF.

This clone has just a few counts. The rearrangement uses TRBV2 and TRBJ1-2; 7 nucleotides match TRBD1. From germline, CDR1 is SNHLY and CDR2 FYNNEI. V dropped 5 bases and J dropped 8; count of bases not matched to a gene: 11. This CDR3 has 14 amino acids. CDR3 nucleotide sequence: TGTGCCAGCAGTTACAGGGGCCTCCTCGAGGGCTACACCTTC. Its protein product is CASSYRGLLEGYTF.

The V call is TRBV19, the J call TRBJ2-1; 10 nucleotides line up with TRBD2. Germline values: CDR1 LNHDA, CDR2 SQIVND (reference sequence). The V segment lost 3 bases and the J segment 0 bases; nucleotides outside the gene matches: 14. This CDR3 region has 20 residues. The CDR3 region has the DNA TGTGCCAGTAGTATTGCGGCAAGGACTAGCGGAACGAGCTCCTACAATGAGCAGTTCTTC. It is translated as CASSIAARTSGTSSYNEQFF.

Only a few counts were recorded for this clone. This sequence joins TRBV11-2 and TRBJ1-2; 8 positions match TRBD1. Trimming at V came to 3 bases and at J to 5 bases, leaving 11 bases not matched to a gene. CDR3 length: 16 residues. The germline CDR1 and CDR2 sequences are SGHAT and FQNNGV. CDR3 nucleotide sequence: TGTGCCAGCAGCTTGGACAGGGTGGCGGGGATATATGGCTACACCTTC. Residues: CASSLDRVAGIYGYTF. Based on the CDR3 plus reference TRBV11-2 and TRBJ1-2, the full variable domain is EAGVAQSPRYKIIEKRQSVAFWCNPISGHATLYWYQQILGQGPKLLIQFQNNGVVDDSQLPKDRFSAERLKGVDSTLKIQPAKLEDSAVYLCASSLDRVAGIYGYTFGSGTRLTVV.

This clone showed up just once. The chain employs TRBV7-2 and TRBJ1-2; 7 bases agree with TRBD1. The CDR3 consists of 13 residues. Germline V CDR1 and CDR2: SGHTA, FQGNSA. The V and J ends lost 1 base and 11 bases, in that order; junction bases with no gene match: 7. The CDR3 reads CASSLDRGVLYTF. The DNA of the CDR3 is TGTGCCAGCAGCTTAGACAGGGGAGTCCTTTACACCTTC.

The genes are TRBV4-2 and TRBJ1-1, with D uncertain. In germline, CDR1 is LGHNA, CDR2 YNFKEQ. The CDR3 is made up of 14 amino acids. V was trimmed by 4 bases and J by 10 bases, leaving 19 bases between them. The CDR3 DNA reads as TGTGCCAGCAGCCGAGAGGGAGGAGAATCCGTAGCTTTCTTT. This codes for CASSREGGESVAFF.

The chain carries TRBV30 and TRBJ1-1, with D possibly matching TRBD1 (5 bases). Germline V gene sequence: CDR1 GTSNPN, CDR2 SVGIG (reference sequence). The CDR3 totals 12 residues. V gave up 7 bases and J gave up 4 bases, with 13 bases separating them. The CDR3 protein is CALGEGTTEAFF. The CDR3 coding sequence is TGTGCCTTGGGGGAGGGGACCACTGAAGCTTTCTTT.

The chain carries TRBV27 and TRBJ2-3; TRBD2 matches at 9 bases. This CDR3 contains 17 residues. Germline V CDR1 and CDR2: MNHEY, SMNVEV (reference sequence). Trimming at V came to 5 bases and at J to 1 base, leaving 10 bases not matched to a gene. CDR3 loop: CASSPPLAGDRTDTQYF. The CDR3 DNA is TGTGCCAGCAGTCCGCCATTAGCGGGGGACCGCACAGATACGCAGTATTTT.

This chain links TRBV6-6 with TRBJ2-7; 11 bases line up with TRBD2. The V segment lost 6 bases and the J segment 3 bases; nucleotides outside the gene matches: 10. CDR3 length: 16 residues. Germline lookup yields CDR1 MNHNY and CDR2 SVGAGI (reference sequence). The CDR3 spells CASSSGTSGSNYEQYF. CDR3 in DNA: TGTGCCAGCAGCTCTGGGACTAGCGGAAGTAACTACGAGCAGTACTTC.

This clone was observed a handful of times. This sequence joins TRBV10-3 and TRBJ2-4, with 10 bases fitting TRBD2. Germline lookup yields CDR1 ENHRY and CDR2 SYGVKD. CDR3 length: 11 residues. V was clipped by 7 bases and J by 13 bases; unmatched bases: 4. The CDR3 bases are TGTGCCATCACCCTACTAGCGGGGCAGTACTTC. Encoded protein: CAITLLAGQYF.

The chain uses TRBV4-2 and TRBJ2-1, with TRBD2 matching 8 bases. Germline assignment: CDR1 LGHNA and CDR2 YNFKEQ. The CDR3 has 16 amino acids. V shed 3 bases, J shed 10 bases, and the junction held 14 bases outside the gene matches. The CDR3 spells CASSQEPGLVDNEQFF. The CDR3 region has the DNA TGTGCCAGCAGCCAGGAACCGGGACTAGTGGATAACGAGCAGTTCTTC.